The 22 T cell receptor beta chains below all came from one sample that was sequenced in a study of T-cell memory formation after mild COVID-19. TCRdb reanalysed the 5' RACE reads using MiXCR and keeps one entry per CDR3 protein. The sample records approximately 450,000 distinct CDR3 sequences, over 15% being singletons. What was sequenced was PBMCs or a T cell subset sorted from them (not recorded which). The receptors come from an adult woman who had mild COVID-19 (a few samples of this study predate the infection). Cell type and time point are not known.

This clonotype has more than one count but fewer than ten. V gene TRBV12-3 or TRBV12-4 combines with J gene TRBJ2-7; TRBD1 agrees at 7 bases. The CDR3 is made up of 14 amino acids. V was clipped by 5 bases and J by 2 bases; unmatched bases: 6. The CDR3 spells CASSKQGQTYEQYF. CDR3 sequence (DNA): TGTGCCAGCAGTAAACAGGGGCAAACCTACGAGCAGTACTTC.

This clonotype was seen only a few times. V gene TRBV11-3 combines with J gene TRBJ2-5; 13 nucleotides align to TRBD2. The CDR3 length is 15 residues. V gave up 6 bases and J gave up 4 bases; unmatched junction bases: 5. Per the germline V gene, CDR1 is SGHNT and CDR2 is YENEEA. CDR3 sequence reads: CASRLGLAGAETQYF. The CDR3 DNA reads TGTGCCAGCAGACTCGGACTAGCGGGAGCAGAGACCCAGTACTTC.

The chain is built from TRBV5-4 and TRBJ2-7, with a possible D match to TRBD2 (6 bases). The CDR3 totals 13 residues. The V end was cut by 4 bases, the J end by 9 bases, with 17 bases between. CDR1 is SGHNT, CDR2 YYREEE, per germline (reference sequence). The CDR3 reads CASSASMSAGQYF. CDR3 sequence (DNA): TGTGCCAGCAGCGCGTCGATGTCAGCGGGGCAGTACTTC.

This clonotype has only a few counts. V and J are TRBV20-1 and TRBJ2-1; D may be TRBD2 (6 bases). Germline CDR1 reads DFQATT; CDR2 reads SNEGSKA (reference sequence). Trimming cost V 6 bases and J 0 bases, with 12 bases left between them. The CDR3 contains 14 residues. The DNA for the CDR3 is TGCAGTGCCACGGGACTCCTCTCCTACAATGAGCAGTTCTTC. Its protein product is CSATGLLSYNEQFF.

This clonotype has just a few counts. The rearrangement joins TRBV6-5 to TRBJ2-1, with TRBD2 identical over 14 bases. In germline, CDR1 is MNHEY, CDR2 SVGAGI. The trim removed 6 bases at V and 10 bases at J, leaving 14 bases unmatched. CDR3 length: 17 residues. The CDR3 DNA reads TGTGCCAGCAGCCCAAGGGGACTAGCGGGAGCGAAGGGCGAGCAGTTCTTC. Its protein is CASSPRGLAGAKGEQFF.

For this clonotype: This may arise from a read error, as a much more abundant clone is one base away. The gene calls are TRBV4-1 and TRBJ1-1, with a weak D call TRBD1 (5 bases). From germline, CDR1 is MGHRA and CDR2 YSYEKL. The CDR3 spans 15 residues. V was shortened by 3 bases and J by 5 bases, with 16 bases between the two germline ends. DNA of the CDR3: TGCGCCAGCAGCCAGGGGCGGACGGATGCTACTGAAGCTTTCTTT. As protein: CASSQGRTDATEAFF.

The chain is built from TRBV7-2 and TRBJ2-1; D gene uncertain. CDR3 length equals 12 residues. Per germline, CDR1 SGHTA and CDR2 FQGNSA. V dropped 7 bases and J dropped 8 bases, with 12 bases sitting between them. In DNA form, the CDR3 reads TGTGCCAGCACCGACCCCCTCGATGAGCAGTTCTTC. Its protein is CASTDPLDEQFF.

The genes are TRBV7-2 and TRBJ1-2, with D possibly being TRBD1 (5 bases). V lost 6 bases to trimming and J lost 5 bases, with 10 bases between them. The CDR3 runs to 12 residues. CDR1 and CDR2 (germline): SGHTA, FQGNSA. CDR3 loop: CASRGDLYGYTF. CDR3 in DNA: TGTGCCAGCAGGGGGGACTTGTATGGCTACACCTTC.

The chain is built from TRBV2 and TRBJ1-1; TRBD1 agrees at 7 bases. This CDR3 comprises 13 residues. V shed 6 bases, J shed 3 bases, and the junction held 4 bases outside the gene matches. The germline V gene has CDR1 SNHLY and CDR2 FYNNEI. The CDR3, as DNA: TGTGCCAGCAGAGGGGGCAGGGACACTGAAGCTTTCTTT. Its translation is CASRGGRDTEAFF.

The V call is TRBV11-2, the J call TRBJ2-7, with a tentative D call TRBD2 (7 bases). Germline CDR1 and CDR2: SGHAT and FQNNGV. Trimming stripped 4 bases from V and 6 bases from J, with 37 bases between. The length of the CDR3 is 21 residues. CDR3 DNA: TGTGCCAGCAGCTCCGAGGGTTGGGCGACAAGCGGGACATATTGGGTCGGCGAGCAGTACTTC. The encoded protein is CASSSEGWATSGTYWVGEQYF.

The chain couples TRBV12-3 or TRBV12-4 to TRBJ2-7; possible D gene TRBD2, 5 bases. CDR3 size: 13 residues. Deletions cut 6 bases from V and 7 bases from J, with 16 bases between. CDR3 protein: CASSWQVAGEQYF. CDR3 coding DNA: TGTGCCAGCAGCTGGCAGGTCGCGGGTGAGCAGTACTTC.

V gene TRBV5-6 combines with J gene TRBJ2-3, with 10 bases aligning to TRBD2. CDR3 length: 15 residues. Germline V gene data show CDR1 as SGHDT and CDR2 as YYEEEE. The J segment lost 5 bases and the V segment lost 1 base, leaving 4 bases of the junction unmatched. The CDR3: CASSLSLAGEDTQYF. As DNA, the CDR3 is TGTGCCAGCAGCTTGAGTCTAGCGGGGGAAGATACGCAGTATTTT. The whole variable domain, filled in from reference TRBV5-6 and TRBJ2-3, reads DAGVTQSPTHLIKTRGQQVTLRCSPKSGHDTVSWYQQALGQGPQFIFQYYEEEERQRGNFPDRFSGHQFPNYSSELNVNALLLGDSALYLCASSLSLAGEDTQYFGPGTRLTVL.

The rearrangement links TRBV30 to TRBJ2-2, with D tentatively TRBD1 (5 bases). CDR1 is GTSNPN, CDR2 SVGIG, per germline (reference sequence). Trimming left V 3 bases short and J 6 bases short, with 11 bases between. This CDR3 is built from 13 residues. The CDR3 sequence: CAWSWGVAGELFF. The CDR3 DNA reads as TGTGCCTGGAGCTGGGGCGTAGCCGGGGAGCTGTTTTTT.

This clonotype appeared a few times. The genes are TRBV2 and TRBJ2-7; no clear D. The CDR3 totals 13 residues. The V end was cut by 1 base, the J end by 4 bases, with 8 bases between. The germline gives CDR1 SNHLY, CDR2 FYNNEI. CDR3 DNA: TGTGCCAGCAGTGAAGGCCGGTGGTACGAGCAGTACTTC. It yields the protein CASSEGRWYEQYF.

Details on this clonotype: Because the CDR3's place on the DNA is in doubt, the DNA is left out and the CDR3 is given as listed by TCRdb. This chain's CDR3 is CASSSGQGAGVSTDTQYF. V usage is TRBV12-3 or TRBV12-4 and J usage is TRBJ2-3; the table's D call TRBD1 went unverified against the DNA. The CDR3 is 18 amino acids long, termini counted.

This clonotype showed up just a few times. The rearrangement uses TRBV5-1 and TRBJ2-3, with TRBD2 identical over 12 bases. Germline assignment: CDR1 SGHRS and CDR2 YFSETQ. The CDR3 is 19 residues long. Unmatched junction bases numbered 13, after V lost 4 bases and J lost 1 base. As DNA, the CDR3 is TGCGCCAGCAGCGCCCAAGAACTAGCGGGGGGACTACGCACAGATACGCAGTATTTT. Protein: CASSAQELAGGLRTDTQYF.

The chain employs TRBV5-4 and TRBJ2-7, with TRBD1 matching 10 bases. Germline values: CDR1 SGHNT, CDR2 YYREEE (reference sequence). This CDR3 region has 15 residues. Germline trimming cut 0 bases from V and 2 bases from J; bases unmatched to any gene: 2. The CDR3 sequence is CASSLGTGGTYEQYF. CDR3 nucleotides: TGTGCCAGCAGCTTGGGGACAGGGGGGACCTACGAGCAGTACTTC.

This clonotype was recorded many times. The chain uses TRBV9 and TRBJ1-5; TRBD1 agrees at 9 bases. The CDR3 is made up of 16 amino acids. Germline values: CDR1 SGDLS, CDR2 YYNGEE. Trimming removed 4 bases from V and 1 base from J; junction bases left unmatched: 6. This CDR3 is CASSPGTGRSNQPQHF. CDR3 nucleotides: TGTGCCAGCAGCCCCGGGACAGGGAGGAGCAATCAGCCCCAGCATTTT.

The rearrangement links TRBV6-1 to TRBJ2-1; 7 bases line up with TRBD1. Germline CDR1 reads MNHNS; CDR2 reads SASEGT. The CDR3 covers 15 residues. The trim removed 3 bases at V and 4 bases at J, leaving 6 bases unmatched. CDR3 bases: TGTGCCAGCAGTGATTCAGGGGGTCGTTACAATGAGCAGTTCTTC. This translates into CASSDSGGRYNEQFF.

The table lists this clonotype with a few counts. The V gene is TRBV15, the J gene TRBJ2-2; D is ambiguous. Germline lookup yields CDR1 LNHNV and CDR2 YYDKDF (reference sequence). With 0 bases removed from V and 6 bases from J, the gap between germline ends came to 8 bases. This CDR3 region has 14 residues. The CDR3 sequence: CATSRDQASGELFF. The CDR3 DNA reads as TGTGCCACCAGCAGAGATCAGGCCTCCGGGGAGCTGTTTTTT.

This clonotype was picked up a small number of times. The chain is built from TRBV9 and TRBJ2-1; 13 bases align to TRBD2. The CDR3 runs 17 residues. With V trimmed by 3 bases and J by 7 bases, 10 bases remained unmatched. In germline, CDR1 is SGDLS, CDR2 YYNGEE. The DNA of the CDR3 is TGTGCCAGCAGCGGGGCAGGGGGACTAGCGGGGTGGAATGAGCAGTTCTTC. Amino acids: CASSGAGGLAGWNEQFF.

This clonotype occurred many times. The CDR3 DNA is TGTGCCGTACAACCGGGACTTGGAGCCAAAAACATTCAGTACTTC. This gives the protein CAVQPGLGAKNIQYF. The rearrangement links TRBV2 to TRBJ2-4; TRBD2 is a possible D gene (6 bases). Trimming shortened V by 11 bases and J by 0 bases, and 17 bases separated the two germline ends. Per germline, CDR1 SNHLY and CDR2 FYNNEI. The CDR3 consists of 15 residues. Complete variable domain (other parts from reference TRBV2 and TRBJ2-4): EPEVTQTPSHQVTQMGQEVILRCVPISNHLYFYWYRQILGQKVEFLVSFYNNEISEKSEIFDDQFSVERPDGSNFTLKIRSTKLEDSAMYFCAVQPGLGAKNIQYFGAGTRLSVL.